This T cell receptor (beta chain) was documented in a study of T cell responses to AZD1222 COVID-19 vaccine. The study's findings and limits: Seropositive at baseline were only a handful of AZD1222 recipients. The reported proportion of spike-specific TCRs targeting unmutated variant regions was nearly half. Repertoires were collected only later (after the peak T cell response had occurred). Spike-wide vaccine-associated CD4 TCRs dominated at 160-218 and 743-854.

Germline V gene data show CDR1 as MDHEN and CDR2 as SYDVKM. CDR3 length equals 13 residues. V was cut by 8 bases and J by 0 bases, with 8 bases left in between. Produced via immunoSEQ multiplex PCR; TCRdb's table is partial and in-frame only. Of about 120,000 clones in the sample, 81% are singletons; the top ten hold around 4.6%. This clone was counted a single time. The target antigen is unknown. The sample in question was peripheral blood, obtained on day 0 of AZD1222 vaccination. The TCR sequence derives from an adult in good health. The chain joins TRBV28 to TRBJ1-5; D is possibly TRBD1 (5 bases). CDR3 in DNA: TGTGCCAGCGGGGGGTATAGCAATCAGCCCCAGCATTTT. Amino acid sequence: CASGGYSNQPQHF.